This is a list of T cell receptor beta chains from one sample in a study of shared clonotypes between healthy human individuals. The data were produced by immunoSEQ multiplex PCR, yet TCRdb's version contains in-frame clones alone and is incomplete. This sample has millions of clones, with 85% to 95% found just once. The sequenced sample consisted of naive CD8+ T cells sorted from blood. Receptor source: a man younger than 30 in good health. Each CDR3 is given with its conserved first and last residue. A D gene is named only where the DNA matches it firmly. Part of the rows lack a size; the others show once, few, many or a class for expanded clones.

TRBJ1-6 TRBV13 . once TGTGCCAGCAGCTTATACCTCTGGAAGGAACCCCTCCACTTT CASSLYLWKEPLHF
TRBJ2-1 TRBV7-6 TRBD1 . TGTGCCAGCAGCTTATTCGCAGGGGGAAATCCTTACCAATACAATGAGCAGTTCTTC CASSLFAGGNPYQYNEQFF
TRBJ2-7 TRBV18 . . TGTGCCAGCTCACCAGACAGTGGCTACGAGCAGTACTTC CASSPDSGYEQYF
TRBJ1-2 TRBV9 . . TGTGCCAGCAGCGCCGACCGGAACTATGGCTACACCTTC CASSADRNYGYTF
TRBJ2-7 TRBV7-2 TRBD2 . TGTGCCAGCAGCTTAGGGTTCGGTACAGGACTAGGCTACGAGCAGTACTTC CASSLGFGTGLGYEQYF
TRBJ2-1 TRBV27 . . TGTGCCAGCAGTTTATCTCCGGGGGGCCTCTTAAATGAGCAGTTCTTC CASSLSPGGLLNEQFF
TRBJ2-2 TRBV7-9 . . TGTGCCAGCCAGCAGAACTTGAACACCGGGGAGCTGTTTTTT CASQQNLNTGELFF
TRBJ2-1 TRBV11-2 TRBD2 once TGTGCCAGCAGATACACTAGCGGGGAACACAATGAGCAGTTCTTC CASRYTSGEHNEQFF
TRBJ1-2 TRBV29-1 TRBD1 . TGCAGCGTTTACGGGCAGGGGGCGGACTATGGCTACACCTTC CSVYGQGADYGYTF
TRBJ1-1 TRBV9 TRBD1 . TGTGCCAGCAGCGGAGCGTCGGGACAGGGGGCGCATGGGTCCTTT CASSGASGQGAHGSF
TRBJ1-1 TRBV4-2 . . TGTGCCAGCAGTCAAGATCTCAGGGGTCCTGAAGCTTTCTTT CASSQDLRGPEAFF
TRBJ1-1 TRBV7-9 . . TGTGCCAGCAGCTCTTACGTCGGGGGGCTGAACACTGAAGCTTTCTTT CASSSYVGGLNTEAFF
TRBJ2-5 TRBV29-1 . . TGCAGCTCCATGGGCAATCTCCAAGAGACCCAGTACTTC CSSMGNLQETQYF
TRBJ2-7 TRBV2 TRBD1 . TGTGCCAGCAGTGAAGGGACAGGGAGCTCCTACGAGCAGTACTTC CASSEGTGSSYEQYF
TRBJ1-1 TRBV28 . . TGTGCCAGCAGTCTCTCCCCGACAGGTATGAACACTGAAGCTTTCTTT CASSLSPTGMNTEAFF
TRBJ1-5 TRBV6-5 TRBD1 . TGTGCCAGCAGTATCGGGACAGGCGATCAGCCCCAGCATTTT CASSIGTGDQPQHF
TRBJ2-3 TRBV7-9 TRBD2 . TGTGCCAGCAGCTTATCAGATTTTAGCGGGGGGCCCTATACGCAGTATTTT CASSLSDFSGGPYTQYF
TRBJ2-2 TRBV25-1 . . TGTGCCAGCAGTGAATTGTGGGGGGTTAGCGGGGAGCTGTTTTTT CASSELWGVSGELFF
TRBJ2-2 TRBV9 . . TGTGCCAGCAGCGTAGGTAGCTGGGGGGCCGGGGAGCTGTTTTTT CASSVGSWGAGELFF
TRBJ2-3 TRBV2 . . TGTGCCAGCAGTGACATGACAGATACGCAGTATTTT CASSDMTDTQYF
TRBJ1-5 TRBV30 . . TGTGCCTGGAGTAAGGGCGCGGGTAGCAATCAGCCCCAGCATTTT CAWSKGAGSNQPQHF
TRBJ2-1 TRBV6-1 TRBD2 . TGTGCCAGCAGTGAAGGACTAGCGGGGGGCAGCTCCTACAATGAGCAGTTCTTC CASSEGLAGGSSYNEQFF
TRBJ2-5 TRBV15 . once TGTGCCACCAGCAGAGATAGGAACATCCAAGAGACCCAGTACTTC CATSRDRNIQETQYF
TRBJ2-7 TRBV7-6 . . TGTGCCAGCAGCCAAGACAGAACCTACGAGCAGTACTTC CASSQDRTYEQYF
TRBJ2-7 TRBV9 TRBD2 . TGTGCCAGCAGCAGGGGGACTAGCGGCGCCTACGAGCAGTACTTC CASSRGTSGAYEQYF
TRBJ2-7 TRBV5-1 . . TGCGCCAGCAGCTTTTCAGGTTTCGCCTACGAGCAGTACTTC CASSFSGFAYEQYF
TRBJ2-1 TRBV27 . . TGTGCCAGCAGTTTATCACTGAACTCCTACAATGAGCAGTTCTTC CASSLSLNSYNEQFF